This T cell receptor beta chain was observed in a study of CD8 T cells in ankylosing spondylitis. Making the TCR beta libraries involved quantitative 5'-RACE with molecular barcodes. Via MiXCR, TCRdb re-called the 5' RACE reads, giving one row per CDR3 protein. The table includes about 540,000 distinct CDR3 sequences, roughly 12% detected once. Whole-study results and caveats: Researchers report that disease-linked clones proved CD8+ and relatively rare in peripheral blood. Some of these motif variants have turned up before, in reports on reactive arthritis synovial fluid and blood. Blood of patients with ankylosing spondylitis appeared to be characterized by a TCR beta motif of eight or nine highly homologous variants.

Comments on this clonotype: What it recognizes is unknown.

The germline V gene encodes CDR1 DFQATT and CDR2 SNEGSKA (reference sequence). V lost 4 bases and J lost 5, with 18 bases in between. The CDR3 totals 15 residues. The sequencing sample was made of blood, either unsorted or a sorted T cell fraction (not recorded which). The J gene is TRBJ2-1, the V gene TRBV20-1, with D possibly matching TRBD1 (5 bases). The receptor comes from a male donor with ankylosing spondylitis. CDR3 region: CSATALGPTNNEQFF. CDR3 DNA: TGCAGTGCTACCGCCTTGGGGCCAACGAACAATGAGCAGTTCTTC.